One sample yielded the 7 T cell receptor beta chains listed below, sequenced in a study of cytomegalovirus exposure and HLA in healthy donors. Use of 60 Vbeta and 13 Jbeta primers characterized the PCR. Assay: immunoSEQ multiplex PCR; the TCRdb copy retains only in-frame clones and omits some. The table records 150,000 to 200,000 clones, approximately 85% of them present only once. Sequences were obtained from PBMCs. The receptors were gathered from a man younger than 35 in good health and CMV-seropositive.

In the case of this clone: Compared with germline, one end of the junction differs, possibly owing to a read error. At the DNA level, this CDR3 is encoded by other sequences in the same sample as well. The V and J genes are TRBV4-3 and TRBJ1-1; the D is unclear. The CDR3 has 14 amino acids. Germline loops: CDR1 LGHNA, CDR2 YSLEER. The CDR3 loop is CASSPKLMNTEAFF. The DNA of the CDR3 is TGCGCTAGCAGCCCCAAACTGATGAACACTGAAGCTTTCTTT.

In regard to this clone: Sequence at one end of the junction differs from germline and may be a read error. The chain carries TRBV30 and TRBJ2-6; weak D call: TRBD2 (6 bases). Germline CDR1 GTSNPN, CDR2 SVGIG (reference sequence). The CDR3 runs to 14 residues. The CDR3 here is CASGTGLGANGLTF. The CDR3 DNA reads as TGTGCCTCGGGGACGGGACTTGGGGCCAACGGCCTGACTTTC.

This clone was found once. V gene TRBV9 combines with J gene TRBJ2-1, with 8 bases fitting TRBD2. The germline gives CDR1 SGDLS, CDR2 YYNGEE. The CDR3 spans 14 residues. J lost 6 bases, V lost 4 bases, and 6 bases had no gene match. The CDR3 DNA sequence: TGTGCCAGCAGCCTCACGGGGACTAGCAATGAGCAGTTCTTC. Translated, it gives CASSLTGTSNEQFF.

This clone appeared a single time. This sequence joins TRBV6-1 and TRBJ1-2, with 9 positions matching TRBD1. The CDR3 is 14 residues long. The V and J ends lost 4 bases and 8 bases, in that order; junction bases with no gene match: 8. Germline V gene data show CDR1 as MNHNS and CDR2 as SASEGT. DNA for the CDR3: TGTGCCAGCAGTGTGGGACAGGGTTCGGGGGGCTACACCTTC. Its protein product is CASSVGQGSGGYTF.

V and J are TRBV5-5 and TRBJ1-6; 9 positions agree with TRBD1. CDR1 and CDR2 (germline): SGHKS, YYEKEE (reference sequence). Trimming took 3 bases from V and 7 from J; bases not matched to a gene: 5. The CDR3 extends over 15 amino acids. CDR3: CASSSTGGVNSPLHF. CDR3 bases: TGTGCCAGCAGCTCGACAGGGGGTGTAAATTCACCCCTCCACTTT.

CDR3 amino acids: CASSLEVAGREVDTQYF. Here the CDR3 DNA reads TGCGCCAGCAGCTTGGAGGTAGCGGGGCGGGAAGTAGATACGCAGTATTTT. V usage is TRBV5-1 and J usage is TRBJ2-3, with 8 bases lining up with TRBD2. Germline V CDR1 and CDR2: SGHRS, YFSETQ. The V and J ends lost 0 bases and 5 bases, in that order; junction bases with no gene match: 11. The length of the CDR3 is 17 residues.

This chain uses TRBV6-5 with TRBJ1-2; 7 bases align to TRBD1. CDR3 length equals 15 residues. Losses at the gene ends were 2 bases for V and 4 bases for J; bases not matched to a gene: 7. Germline V gene data show CDR1 as MNHEY and CDR2 as SVGAGI. The CDR3, as DNA: TGTGCCAGCAGTTACATTCCAGGGGGAGGCTATGGCTACACCTTC. Amino acids: CASSYIPGGGYGYTF.